The 3 T cell receptor beta chains in this list originate from one sample, sequenced in a study of blood T cell repertoires in COVID-19. The protocol was immunoSEQ multiplex PCR, while the TCRdb copy is restricted to in-frame clones and leaves out a portion. The sample comprises approximately 70,000 clones, roughly 82% of which are singletons, and approximately 13% rests with the top ten. The sample comprised peripheral blood. All receptors derive from an elderly woman with acute or convalescent COVID-19.

By its share, this clone is medium-sized. V is TRBV13 and J is TRBJ2-5; TRBD1 agrees at 9 bases. V shed 1 base and J 2 bases; nucleotides not matched to a gene: 5. The CDR3 is made up of 16 amino acids. Germline loops: CDR1 PRHDT, CDR2 FYEKMQ (reference sequence). CDR3 bases: TGTGCCAGCAGCTTAGAAGGGGGACAGGGACAAGAGACCCAGTACTTC. It yields the protein CASSLEGGQGQETQYF. Full variable domain (missing parts from reference TRBV13 and TRBJ2-5): AAGVIQSPRHLIKEKRETATLKCYPIPRHDTVYWYQQGPGQDPQFLISFYEKMQSDKGSIPDRFSAQQFSDYHSELNMSSLELGDSALYFCASSLEGGQGQETQYFGPGTRLLVL.

The chain carries TRBV29-1 and TRBJ2-1; no reliable D call. In germline, CDR1 is SQVTM, CDR2 ANQGSEA. Trimming shortened V by 6 bases and J by 9 bases, and 15 bases separated the two germline ends. The CDR3 runs 12 residues. CDR3 DNA sequence: TGCAGCGTAAAACCCATGTCGGGTGAGCAGTTCTTC. Protein sequence: CSVKPMSGEQFF.

The sample holds a few counts of this clone. V is TRBV7-2 and J is TRBJ2-1; 13 nucleotides align to TRBD2. Per germline, CDR1 SGHTA and CDR2 FQGNSA. The trim removed 3 bases at V and 7 bases at J, leaving 3 bases unmatched. This CDR3 is built from 15 residues. The CDR3 protein is CASSFWTSGSNEQFF. The DNA of the CDR3 is TGTGCCAGCAGCTTCTGGACTAGCGGGAGTAATGAGCAGTTCTTC. Filled out from reference TRBV7-2 and TRBJ2-1, the complete variable domain reads GAGVSQSPSNKVTEKGKDVELRCDPISGHTALYWYRQSLGQGLEFLIYFQGNSAPDKSGLPSDRFSAERTGGSVSTLTIQRTQQEDSAVYLCASSFWTSGSNEQFFGPGTRLTVL.